The 26 T cell receptor beta chains given below trace back to one sample, sequenced in a study of blood T cell repertoires in COVID-19. Some clones are missing from TCRdb's copy, which holds only in-frame ones; the method was immunoSEQ multiplex PCR. The sample has 130,000 to 150,000 clones, about 83% seen once; the top ten hold approximately 4%. The sequenced sample consisted of peripheral blood. These receptors were collected from a woman aged 40 to 49 with acute or convalescent COVID-19.

The gene calls are TRBV5-1 and TRBJ2-5; a possible D gene is TRBD1 (6 bases). V was cut by 0 bases and J by 4 bases, with 13 bases left in between. The CDR3 is made up of 15 amino acids. Per germline, CDR1 SGHRS and CDR2 YFSETQ. CDR3 loop: CASSLEAGVGETQYF. CDR3 DNA sequence: TGCGCCAGCAGCTTGGAAGCAGGGGTGGGAGAGACCCAGTACTTC. Supplemented by reference TRBV5-1 and TRBJ2-5, the full variable domain reads KAGVTQTPRYLIKTRGQQVTLSCSPISGHRSVSWYQQTPGQGLQFLFEYFSETQRNKGNFPGRFSGRQFSNSRSEMNVSTLELGDSALYLCASSLEAGVGETQYFGPGTRLLVL.

This clone came up once. J is TRBJ2-1 and V is TRBV3-1 (or the pseudogene TRBV3-2), with a tentative D call TRBD2 (6 bases). CDR3 size: 16 residues. V was cut by 2 bases and J by 5 bases, with 16 bases left in between. Germline CDR1 reads LGHDT; CDR2 reads YNNKEL (reference sequence). The CDR3 here is CASSQISGRENNEQFF. CDR3 DNA: TGTGCCAGCAGCCAAATCTCTGGGCGGGAAAACAATGAGCAGTTCTTC.

This clone was recorded only once. V gene TRBV6-1 combines with J gene TRBJ1-2, with D hard to call. The V end lost 1 base, the J end lost 5 bases, and 14 bases lay between the germline ends. CDR3 size: 15 residues. Germline values: CDR1 MNHNS, CDR2 SASEGT. For the CDR3, the DNA is TGTGCCAGCAGTGAAGGTGACACGGCGGGGTATGGCTACACCTTC. Translated, it gives CASSEGDTAGYGYTF.

This clone was observed a handful of times. The chain couples TRBV24-1 to TRBJ2-1; 9 positions match TRBD2. The CDR3 extends over 14 amino acids. Germline V gene data show CDR1 as KGHDR and CDR2 as SFDVKD. J was trimmed by 6 bases and V by 5 bases; bases with no gene match: 4. The chain's CDR3 is CATSASSGANEQFF. DNA of the CDR3: TGTGCCACCAGTGCCTCTAGCGGGGCCAATGAGCAGTTCTTC.

The rearrangement joins TRBV21-1 to TRBJ2-1; the table's D call, TRBD1, has no DNA check behind it. TRBV21-1 is noted as a pseudogene. This CDR3 spans 15 amino acids. The CDR3 nucleotides read TGTGCCAGCAGCCCTAAGAAAATTACAGGGAATGAGCAGTTCTTC. Translating it yields CASSPKKITGNEQFF.

The chain joins TRBV12-3 or TRBV12-4 to TRBJ1-6; 8 bases align to TRBD1. The ends lost 7 bases at V and 7 bases at J; junction bases unmatched: 0. This CDR3 contains 12 residues. CDR3 amino acids: CASNRGNSPLHF. CDR3 DNA: TGTGCCAGCAACAGGGGGAATTCACCCCTCCACTTT.

The chain couples TRBV4-2 to TRBJ2-4; D is possibly TRBD2 (6 bases). Looked up from germline, CDR1 is LGHNA and CDR2 is YNFKEQ. The length of the CDR3 is 16 residues. V shed 1 base and J shed 8 bases, with 18 bases lying between them. CDR3 sequence (DNA): TGTGCCAGCAGCCAAGGGGCCGTGGGGGGATGGGACATTCAGTACTTC. Its translation: CASSQGAVGGWDIQYF.

The rearrangement joins TRBV5-1 to TRBJ2-3; 14 bases line up with TRBD2. Germline V gives CDR1 SGHRS, CDR2 YFSETQ. V lost 4 bases, J lost 6 bases, and 7 bases stayed unmatched. The length of the CDR3 is 16 residues. This CDR3 reads CASSGRLAGGSDTQYF. CDR3 sequence (DNA): TGCGCCAGCAGCGGACGACTAGCGGGAGGGTCTGATACGCAGTATTTT. The complete variable domain, with remaining parts taken from reference TRBV5-1 and TRBJ2-3, reads KAGVTQTPRYLIKTRGQQVTLSCSPISGHRSVSWYQQTPGQGLQFLFEYFSETQRNKGNFPGRFSGRQFSNSRSEMNVSTLELGDSALYLCASSGRLAGGSDTQYFGPGTRLTVL.

The chain combines TRBV29-1 with TRBJ2-7, with 8 nucleotides matching TRBD2. Germline V gives CDR1 SQVTM, CDR2 ANQGSEA. This CDR3 is 14 amino acids long. With 2 bases clipped from V and 4 bases from J, the junction kept 7 bases outside the gene matches. In DNA, the CDR3 is TGCAGCGTTGAAACGGGTACGGGGGGGTACGAGCAGTACTTC. It encodes CSVETGTGGYEQYF.

This clone came up once. This chain joins TRBV15 and TRBJ1-4; D may be TRBD1 (5 bases). The CDR3 covers 14 residues. In germline, CDR1 is LNHNV, CDR2 YYDKDF (reference sequence). Trimming took off 5 bases at V and 3 bases at J, with 10 bases between the two ends. CDR3 residues: CATSLGGSNEKLFF. The CDR3 DNA sequence: TGTGCCACCAGCCTCGGGGGATCTAATGAAAAACTGTTTTTT.

This clone showed up just a few times. The chain carries TRBV29-1 and TRBJ1-1; D remains unclear. The CDR3 runs to 11 residues. Trimming stripped 6 bases from V and 1 base from J, with 6 bases between. Germline lookup yields CDR1 SQVTM and CDR2 ANQGSEA. Here the CDR3 DNA reads TGCAGCGTGCCAGGGAACACTGAAGCTTTCTTT. This encodes CSVPGNTEAFF.

The CDR3 bases are TGTGCCAGCAGCTTAGGTCCATTTAATGAAAAACTGTTTTTT. It yields the protein CASSLGPFNEKLFF. This chain uses TRBV7-2 with TRBJ1-4; D ambiguous. CDR1 is SGHTA, CDR2 FQGNSA, per germline. With 1 base removed from V and 4 bases from J, the gap between germline ends came to 7 bases. There are 14 residues in the CDR3. Combining the CDR3 with reference TRBV7-2 and TRBJ1-4 gives the whole variable domain GAGVSQSPSNKVTEKGKDVELRCDPISGHTALYWYRQSLGQGLEFLIYFQGNSAPDKSGLPSDRFSAERTGGSVSTLTIQRTQQEDSAVYLCASSLGPFNEKLFFGSGTQLSVL.

The chain recombines TRBV6-5 with TRBJ1-2, with a tentative D call TRBD1 (6 bases). This CDR3 is 15 amino acids long. Trimming took off 3 bases at V and 1 base at J, with 12 bases between the two ends. The germline V gene has CDR1 MNHEY and CDR2 SVGAGI. As DNA, the CDR3 is TGTGCCAGCAGTTATACAGGGACCATTAACTATGGCTACACCTTC. This codes for CASSYTGTINYGYTF.

The genes are TRBV5-1 and TRBJ1-4; D not certain. Trimming stripped 1 base from V and 3 bases from J, with 10 bases between. Germline CDR1 and CDR2: SGHRS and YFSETQ. This CDR3 is 15 amino acids long. CDR3 DNA: TGCGCCAGCAGCTTGCCCCTAGACTCTAATGAAAAACTGTTTTTT. Protein product: CASSLPLDSNEKLFF.

The CDR3 region is CASSSNRGPGKRNYGYTF. The CDR3 nucleotides are TGTGCCAGCAGCTCGAACAGGGGCCCGGGTAAGAGAAACTATGGCTACACCTTC. The chain combines TRBV12-1 with TRBJ1-2; the table gives TRBD1 as D, unverified against the DNA. TRBV12-1 has pseudogene status. The CDR3 runs 18 residues.

This clone was detected ten times or more. The V gene is TRBV13, the J gene TRBJ2-7; a possible D gene is TRBD2 (5 bases). V was clipped by 2 bases and J by 0 bases, with 8 bases between them. This CDR3 spans 14 amino acids. Germline V gives CDR1 PRHDT, CDR2 FYEKMQ (reference sequence). The CDR3 DNA sequence: TGTGCCAGCAGCTTAAGCGGTAGCTCCTACGAGCAGTACTTC. As protein: CASSLSGSSYEQYF. Based on the CDR3 plus reference TRBV13 and TRBJ2-7, the full variable domain is AAGVIQSPRHLIKEKRETATLKCYPIPRHDTVYWYQQGPGQDPQFLISFYEKMQSDKGSIPDRFSAQQFSDYHSELNMSSLELGDSALYFCASSLSGSSYEQYFGPGTRLTVT.

This chain connects TRBV6-5 to TRBJ1-2, with D uncertain. This CDR3 is 14 amino acids long. Trimming shortened V by 4 bases and J by 4 bases, and 13 bases separated the two germline ends. Germline V gene lookup returns CDR1 MNHEY and CDR2 SVGAGI. CDR3 protein: CASSFSRSGYGYTF. In DNA form, the CDR3 reads TGTGCCAGCAGTTTCTCCCGTAGCGGCTATGGCTACACCTTC.

This clone was counted a few times. This chain links TRBV28 with TRBJ1-2; 7 positions agree with TRBD1. Germline-derived CDR1 and CDR2 are MDHEN and SYDVKM. The length of the CDR3 is 14 residues. Trimming cost V 6 bases and J 4 bases; bases outside gene matches: 8. The CDR3 region is CASRTGTAPYGYTF. Written as DNA, the CDR3 is TGTGCCAGCAGAACCGGGACAGCCCCCTATGGCTACACCTTC.

The rearrangement joins TRBV2 to TRBJ1-2; 10 nucleotides line up with TRBD1. This CDR3 is built from 14 residues. Germline loops: CDR1 SNHLY, CDR2 FYNNEI. V was clipped by 6 bases and J by 11 bases; unmatched bases: 12. The CDR3 loop reads CASRDLGTGELYTF. In DNA form, the CDR3 reads TGTGCCAGCAGGGACCTAGGGACAGGGGAATTGTACACCTTC.

Points on this clone: It is unclear where the CDR3 begins or ends on the DNA, so no DNA is shown, and the CDR3 is as TCRdb lists it. This sequence joins TRBV28 and TRBJ2-1; the table's D call TRBD1 went unverified against the DNA. Inclusive of both ends, the CDR3 amounts to 15 amino acids. Per the germline V gene, CDR1 is MDHEN and CDR2 is SYDVKM. CDR3 protein: CASNLAQAQWNEQFF.

As DNA, the CDR3 is TGTGCCAGCAGTTACGTCGAGGGACAGGGTAGTCAGCCCCAGCATTTT. Residues: CASSYVEGQGSQPQHF. The rearrangement links TRBV6-2 or TRBV6-3 to TRBJ1-5; TRBD1 matches at 9 bases. Germline V gene data show CDR1 as MNHEY and CDR2 as SVGEGT. Unmatched junction bases numbered 8, after V lost 2 bases and J lost 6 bases. The CDR3 is 16 amino acids.

The V gene is TRBV7-2, the J gene TRBJ1-4; possibly TRBD1 for D (6 bases). Trimming removed 5 bases from V and 4 bases from J, with 14 bases in between. CDR3 length equals 15 residues. Germline lookup yields CDR1 SGHTA and CDR2 FQGNSA. The CDR3 sequence: CASSPTRTDNEKLFF. The CDR3 DNA is TGTGCCAGCAGCCCCACCCGGACAGATAATGAAAAACTGTTTTTT. The whole variable domain, remainder taken from reference TRBV7-2 and TRBJ1-4, is GAGVSQSPSNKVTEKGKDVELRCDPISGHTALYWYRQSLGQGLEFLIYFQGNSAPDKSGLPSDRFSAERTGGSVSTLTIQRTQQEDSAVYLCASSPTRTDNEKLFFGSGTQLSVL.

The chain combines TRBV10-3 with TRBJ1-4; TRBD1 might be the D (5 bases). The CDR3 contains 17 residues. Trimming stripped 6 bases from V and 0 bases from J, with 17 bases between. Per the germline V gene, CDR1 is ENHRY and CDR2 is SYGVKD. CDR3 nucleotides: TGTGCCATCAGCCCCGGGGGGAAAGGAGCAACTAATGAAAAACTGTTTTTT. This codes for CAISPGGKGATNEKLFF.

J is TRBJ2-3 and V is TRBV5-4; 7 positions match TRBD2. The CDR3 contains 15 residues. The V gene end was trimmed by 3 bases and the J gene end by 9 bases; junction bases not matched to a gene: 13. Germline loops: CDR1 SGHNT, CDR2 YYREEE (reference sequence). The CDR3 region is CASSSAGPLSSTQYF. The CDR3 region has the DNA TGTGCCAGCAGCTCAGCGGGGCCTCTTAGTTCCACGCAGTATTTT.

A remark on this clone: Within the sample, other DNA sequences also encode this same CDR3. The chain carries TRBV11-2 and TRBJ1-2; 7 positions agree with TRBD1. The CDR3 contains 12 residues. The ends lost 5 bases at V and 5 bases at J; junction bases unmatched: 2. The germline V gene encodes CDR1 SGHAT and CDR2 FQNNGV. CDR3 region: CASSLGQYGYTF. CDR3 nucleotides: TGTGCCAGCAGCCTGGGACAGTATGGCTACACCTTC.

CDR3 sequence reads: CASSLGLAGGTGELFF. The CDR3 coding sequence is TGTGCCAGCAGCTTAGGACTAGCTGGAGGGACCGGGGAGCTGTTTTTT. The chain employs TRBV7-9 and TRBJ2-2; TRBD2 agrees at 7 bases. From germline, CDR1 is SEHNR and CDR2 FQNEAQ (reference sequence). The J segment lost 5 bases and the V segment lost 1 base, leaving 7 bases of the junction unmatched. CDR3 length equals 16 residues. Variable domain in full (rest from reference TRBV7-9 and TRBJ2-2): DTGVSQNPRHKITKRGQNVTFRCDPISEHNRLYWYRQTLGQGPEFLTYFQNEAQLEKSRLLSDRFSAERPKGSFSTLEIQRTEQGDSAMYLCASSLGLAGGTGELFFGEGSRLTVL.